Detailed here is one T cell receptor beta chain. The CDR3 totals 18 residues. The germline V gene encodes CDR1 KGHSH and CDR2 LQKENI. Germline trimming cut 0 bases from V and 0 bases from J; bases unmatched to any gene: 6. As originally analysed: Reference gene primer amplification gave estimated nucleated cell counts. Profiled with immunoSEQ multiplex PCR; TCRdb holds only in-frame clones, not every one. For V, J and clone size, that table is used; D and trimming come from the DNA. The table lists 150,000 to 160,000 clones, about 85% of them singletons. The entry originates in a study of blood T cell repertoires in COVID-19. For the study at large: Samples of COVID-19 (acute and convalescent) were obtained from the United States, Italy and Spain. Sources were T cells, B-cell-depleted T cells, or PBMCs; the material itself was cDNA or gDNA.

One Seattle source followed patients from active infection through their disease course. The clonotype originates from a man between 60 and 75 years old with COVID-19, enrolled during active disease. Sequenced material: peripheral blood. V and J are TRBV18 and TRBJ2-4; the match to TRBD1 covers 9 bases. In nucleotides, the CDR3 is TGTGCCAGCTCACCACCCCGGGGACAGGGCTTAGCCAAAAACATTCAGTACTTC. Encoded protein: CASSPPRGQGLAKNIQYF.